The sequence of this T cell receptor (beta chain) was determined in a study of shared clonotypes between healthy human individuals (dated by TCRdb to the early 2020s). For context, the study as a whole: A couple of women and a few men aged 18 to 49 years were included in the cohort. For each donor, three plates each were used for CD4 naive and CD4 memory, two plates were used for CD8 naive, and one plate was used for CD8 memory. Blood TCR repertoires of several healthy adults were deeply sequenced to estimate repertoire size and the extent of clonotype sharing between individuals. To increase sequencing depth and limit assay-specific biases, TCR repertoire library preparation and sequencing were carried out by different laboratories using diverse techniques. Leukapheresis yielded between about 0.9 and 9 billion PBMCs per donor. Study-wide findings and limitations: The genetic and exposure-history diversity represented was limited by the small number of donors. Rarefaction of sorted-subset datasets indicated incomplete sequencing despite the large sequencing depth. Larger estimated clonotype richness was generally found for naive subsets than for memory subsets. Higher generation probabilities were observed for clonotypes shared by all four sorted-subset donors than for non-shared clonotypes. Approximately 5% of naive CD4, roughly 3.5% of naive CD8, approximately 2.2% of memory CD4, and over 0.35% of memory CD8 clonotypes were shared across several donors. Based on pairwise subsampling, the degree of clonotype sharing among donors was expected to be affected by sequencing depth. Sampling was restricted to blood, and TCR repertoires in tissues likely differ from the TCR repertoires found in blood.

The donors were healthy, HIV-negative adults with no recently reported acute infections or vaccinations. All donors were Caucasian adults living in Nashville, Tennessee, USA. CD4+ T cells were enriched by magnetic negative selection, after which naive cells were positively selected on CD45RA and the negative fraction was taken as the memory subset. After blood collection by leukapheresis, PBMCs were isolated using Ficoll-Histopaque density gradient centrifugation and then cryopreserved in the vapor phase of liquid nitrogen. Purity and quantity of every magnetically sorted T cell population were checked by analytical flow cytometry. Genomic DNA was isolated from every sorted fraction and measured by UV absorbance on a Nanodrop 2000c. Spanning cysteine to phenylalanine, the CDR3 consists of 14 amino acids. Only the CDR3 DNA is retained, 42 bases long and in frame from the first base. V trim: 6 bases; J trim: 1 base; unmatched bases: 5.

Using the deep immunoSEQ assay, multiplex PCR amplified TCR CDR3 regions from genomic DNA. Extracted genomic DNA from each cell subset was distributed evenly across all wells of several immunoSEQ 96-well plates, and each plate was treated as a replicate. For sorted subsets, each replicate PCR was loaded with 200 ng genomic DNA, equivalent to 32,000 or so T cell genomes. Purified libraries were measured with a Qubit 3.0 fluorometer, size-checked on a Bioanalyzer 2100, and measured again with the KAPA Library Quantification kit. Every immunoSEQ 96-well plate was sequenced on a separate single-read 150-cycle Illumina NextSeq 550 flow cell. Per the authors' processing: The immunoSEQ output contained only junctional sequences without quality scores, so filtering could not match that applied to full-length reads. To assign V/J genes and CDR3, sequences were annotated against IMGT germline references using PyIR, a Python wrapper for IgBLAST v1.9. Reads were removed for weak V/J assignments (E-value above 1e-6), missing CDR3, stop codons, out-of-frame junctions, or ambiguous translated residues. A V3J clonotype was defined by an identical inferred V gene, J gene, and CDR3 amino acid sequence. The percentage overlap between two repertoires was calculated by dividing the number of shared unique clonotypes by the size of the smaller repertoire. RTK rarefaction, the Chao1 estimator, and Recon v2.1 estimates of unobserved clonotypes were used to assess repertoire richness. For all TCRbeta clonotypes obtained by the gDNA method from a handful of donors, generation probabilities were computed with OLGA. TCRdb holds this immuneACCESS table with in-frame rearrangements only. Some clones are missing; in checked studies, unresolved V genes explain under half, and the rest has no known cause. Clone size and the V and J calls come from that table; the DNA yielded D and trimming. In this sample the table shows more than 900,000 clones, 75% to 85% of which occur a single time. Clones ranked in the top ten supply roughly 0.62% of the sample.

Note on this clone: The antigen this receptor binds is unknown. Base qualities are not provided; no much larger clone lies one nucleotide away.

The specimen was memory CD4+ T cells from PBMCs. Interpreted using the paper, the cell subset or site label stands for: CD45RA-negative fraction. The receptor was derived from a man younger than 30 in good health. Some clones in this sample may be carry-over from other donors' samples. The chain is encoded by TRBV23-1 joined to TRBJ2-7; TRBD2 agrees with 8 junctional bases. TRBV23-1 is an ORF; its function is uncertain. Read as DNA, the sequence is TGCGCCAGCAGAGGGACTAGTCCTTCCTACGAGCAGTACTTC. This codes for CASRGTSPSYEQYF.